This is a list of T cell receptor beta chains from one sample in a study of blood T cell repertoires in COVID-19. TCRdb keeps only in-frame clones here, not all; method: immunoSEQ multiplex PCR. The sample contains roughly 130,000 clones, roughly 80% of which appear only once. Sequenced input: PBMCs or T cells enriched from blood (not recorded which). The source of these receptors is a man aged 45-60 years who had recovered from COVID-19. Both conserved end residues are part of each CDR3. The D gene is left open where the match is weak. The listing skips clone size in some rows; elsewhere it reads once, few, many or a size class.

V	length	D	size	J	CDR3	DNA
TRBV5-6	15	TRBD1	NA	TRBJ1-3	CASSFFDRGGNTIYF	TGTGCCAGCAGCTTTTTTGACAGGGGTGGAAACACCATATATTTT
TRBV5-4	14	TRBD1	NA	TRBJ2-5	CASSGTGVQETQYF	TGTGCCAGCAGCGGTACAGGGGTCCAAGAGACCCAGTACTTC
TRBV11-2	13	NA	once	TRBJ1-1	CASRRTGDTEAFF	TGTGCCAGCAGAAGAACGGGGGACACTGAAGCTTTCTTT
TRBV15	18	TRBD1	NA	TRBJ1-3	CATSRAGDRGLSGNTIYF	TGTGCCACCAGCAGAGCAGGGGACAGAGGTCTCTCTGGAAACACCATATATTTT
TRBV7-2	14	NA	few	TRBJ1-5	CASSLAPQGQPQHF	TGTGCCAGCAGCTTAGCGCCACAGGGACAGCCCCAGCATTTT
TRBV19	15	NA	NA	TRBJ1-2	CASSTYTGSNYGYTF	TGTGCCAGTAGTACCTATACAGGGAGTAACTATGGCTACACCTTC
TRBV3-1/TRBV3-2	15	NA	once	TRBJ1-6	CASSQVSGGGSPLHF	TGTGCCAGCAGCCAAGTAAGCGGGGGGGGATCACCCCTCCACTTT
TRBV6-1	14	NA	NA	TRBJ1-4	CASSEENGLEKLFF	TGTGCCAGCAGTGAAGAGAATGGGCTCGAAAAACTGTTTTTT
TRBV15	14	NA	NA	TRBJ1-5	CATCPGGSNQPQHF	TGTGCCACCTGTCCGGGGGGGAGCAATCAGCCCCAGCATTTT
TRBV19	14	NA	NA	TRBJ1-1	CASSIWEWNTEAFF	TGTGCCAGTAGTATTTGGGAGTGGAACACTGAAGCTTTCTTT
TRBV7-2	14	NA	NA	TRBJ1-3	CASSKQGNGNTIYF	TGTGCCAGCAGCAAACAGGGAAATGGAAACACCATATATTTT
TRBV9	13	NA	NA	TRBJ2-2	CASGTPNTGELFF	TGTGCCAGCGGGACACCGAACACCGGGGAGCTGTTTTTT
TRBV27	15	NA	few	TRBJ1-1	CASSSPGRGSAEAFF	TGTGCCAGCAGTTCTCCAGGTAGGGGCAGCGCTGAAGCTTTCTTT
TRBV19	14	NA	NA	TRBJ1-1	CASSIGGLGTEAFF	TGTGCCAGTAGTATTGGAGGGTTGGGTACTGAAGCTTTCTTT
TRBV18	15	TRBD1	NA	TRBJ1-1	CASSPIGTGNTEAFF	TGTGCCAGCTCGCCAATCGGGACAGGGAACACTGAAGCTTTCTTT
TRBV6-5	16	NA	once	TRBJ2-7	CASSSQGKGVPYEQYF	TGTGCCAGCAGTTCCCAAGGTAAAGGGGTCCCCTACGAGCAGTACTTC
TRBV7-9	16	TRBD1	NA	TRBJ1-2	CASSLSPTGGAYGYTF	TGTGCCAGCAGCTTATCCCCCACAGGGGGCGCATATGGCTACACCTTC
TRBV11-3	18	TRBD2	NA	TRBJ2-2	CASSHSGLAGGNTGELFF	TGTGCCAGCAGCCATTCCGGACTAGCGGGGGGAAACACCGGGGAGCTGTTTTTT
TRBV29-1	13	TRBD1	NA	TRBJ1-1	CSVASGGNTEAFF	TGCAGCGTTGCTTCAGGGGGGAACACTGAAGCTTTCTTT
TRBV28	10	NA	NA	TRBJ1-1	CASGGWEAFF	TGTGCCAGTGGGGGGTGGGAAGCTTTCTTT
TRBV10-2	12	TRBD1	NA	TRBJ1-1	CASRTGRTEAFF	TGCGCCAGCAGGACAGGGCGGACTGAAGCTTTCTTT
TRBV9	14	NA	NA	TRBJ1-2	CASSPSGTYYGYTF	TGTGCCAGCAGCCCCTCAGGTACCTACTATGGCTACACCTTC
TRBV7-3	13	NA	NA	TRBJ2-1	CATLRLADNEQFF	TGTGCCACCCTACGACTTGCCGACAATGAGCAGTTCTTC
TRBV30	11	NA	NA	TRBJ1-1	CAWSQSLLAFF	TGTGCCTGGAGCCAGTCCCTTTTAGCTTTCTTT
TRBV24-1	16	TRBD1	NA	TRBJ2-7	CATSGSAGQGAYEQYF	TGTGCCACCAGTGGTTCGGCGGGACAGGGGGCCTACGAGCAGTACTTC
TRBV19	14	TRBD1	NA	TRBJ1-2	CASSIGDSLYGYTF	TGTGCCAGTAGTATCGGGGACAGCCTTTATGGCTACACCTTC
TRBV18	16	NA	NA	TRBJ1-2	CASSSATENSNYGYTF	TGTGCCAGCTCATCGGCGACAGAAAACTCTAACTATGGCTACACCTTC
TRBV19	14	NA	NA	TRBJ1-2	CASSIPGQPYGYTF	TGTGCCAGTAGTATTCCAGGGCAGCCCTATGGCTACACCTTC
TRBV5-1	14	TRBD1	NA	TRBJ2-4	CASSNPGQDDIQYF	TGCGCCAGCAGCAACCCCGGACAGGACGACATTCAGTACTTC
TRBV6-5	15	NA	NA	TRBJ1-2	CASSYRAEGNYGYTF	TGTGCCAGCAGTTACCGGGCAGAGGGAAACTATGGCTACACCTTC
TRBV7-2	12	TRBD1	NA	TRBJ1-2	CASSSDRGGYTF	TGTGCCAGCAGCTCGGACAGGGGCGGCTACACCTTC